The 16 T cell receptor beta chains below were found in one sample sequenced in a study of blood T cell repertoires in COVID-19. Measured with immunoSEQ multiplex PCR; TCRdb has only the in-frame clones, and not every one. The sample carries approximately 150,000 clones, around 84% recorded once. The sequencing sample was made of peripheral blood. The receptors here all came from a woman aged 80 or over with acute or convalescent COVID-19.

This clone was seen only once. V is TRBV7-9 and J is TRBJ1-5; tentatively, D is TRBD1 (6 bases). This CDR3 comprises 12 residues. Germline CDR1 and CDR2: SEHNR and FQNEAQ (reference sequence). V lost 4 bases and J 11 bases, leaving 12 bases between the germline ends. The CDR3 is CASSSRGGAQHF. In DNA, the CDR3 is TGTGCCAGCAGCTCGAGAGGGGGGGCCCAGCATTTT.

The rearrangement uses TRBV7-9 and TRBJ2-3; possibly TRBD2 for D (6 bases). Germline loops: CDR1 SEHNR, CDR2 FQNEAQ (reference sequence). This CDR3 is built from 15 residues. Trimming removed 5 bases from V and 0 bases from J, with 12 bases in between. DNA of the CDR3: TGTGCCAGCAGCAAAAAACTAGCCAGCACAGATACGCAGTATTTT. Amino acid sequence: CASSKKLASTDTQYF. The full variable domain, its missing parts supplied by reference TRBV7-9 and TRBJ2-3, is DTGVSQNPRHKITKRGQNVTFRCDPISEHNRLYWYRQTLGQGPEFLTYFQNEAQLEKSRLLSDRFSAERPKGSFSTLEIQRTEQGDSAMYLCASSKKLASTDTQYFGPGTRLTVL.

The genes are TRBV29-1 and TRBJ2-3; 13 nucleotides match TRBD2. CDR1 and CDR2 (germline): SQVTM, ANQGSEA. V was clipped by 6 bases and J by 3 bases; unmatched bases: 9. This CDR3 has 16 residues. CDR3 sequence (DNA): TGCAGCGTAGGACTAGCGGGAGTCAGGTGGACAGATACGCAGTATTTT. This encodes CSVGLAGVRWTDTQYF.

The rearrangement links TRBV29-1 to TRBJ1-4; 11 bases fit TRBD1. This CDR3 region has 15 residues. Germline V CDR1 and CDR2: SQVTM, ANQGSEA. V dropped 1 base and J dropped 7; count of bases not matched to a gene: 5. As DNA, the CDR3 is TGCAGCGTTGAAGGGGCCGGGACAGGGGGTGAAAAACTGTTTTTT. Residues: CSVEGAGTGGEKLFF. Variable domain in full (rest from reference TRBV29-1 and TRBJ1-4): SAVISQKPSRDICQRGTSLTIQCQVDSQVTMMFWYRQQPGQSLTLIATANQGSEATYESGFVIDKFPISRPNLTFSTLTVSNMSPEDSSIYLCSVEGAGTGGEKLFFGSGTQLSVL.

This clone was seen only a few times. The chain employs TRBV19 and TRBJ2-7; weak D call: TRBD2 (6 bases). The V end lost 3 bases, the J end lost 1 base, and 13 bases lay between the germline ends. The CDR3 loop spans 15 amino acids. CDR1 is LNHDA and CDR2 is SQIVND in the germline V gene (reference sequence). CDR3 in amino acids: CASSISWRGSYEQYF. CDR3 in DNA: TGTGCCAGTAGTATCTCTTGGCGGGGTTCCTACGAGCAGTACTTC. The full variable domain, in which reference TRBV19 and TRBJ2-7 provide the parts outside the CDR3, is DGGITQSPKYLFRKEGQNVTLSCEQNLNHDAMYWYRQDPGQGLRLIYYSQIVNDFQKGDIAEGYSVSREKKESFPLTVTSAQKNPTAFYLCASSISWRGSYEQYFGPGTRLTVT.

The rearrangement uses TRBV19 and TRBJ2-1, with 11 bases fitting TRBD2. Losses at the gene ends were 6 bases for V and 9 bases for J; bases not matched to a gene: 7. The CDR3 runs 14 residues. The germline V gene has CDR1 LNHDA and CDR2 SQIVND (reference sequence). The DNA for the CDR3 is TGTGCCAGTAGCGCTAGCGGGAGGATTAGTGAGCAGTTCTTC. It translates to CASSASGRISEQFF.

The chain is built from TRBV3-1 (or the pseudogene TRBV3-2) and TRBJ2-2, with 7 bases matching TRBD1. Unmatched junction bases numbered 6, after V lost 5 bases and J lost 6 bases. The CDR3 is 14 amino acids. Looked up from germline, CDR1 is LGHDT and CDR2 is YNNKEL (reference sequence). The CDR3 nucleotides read TGTGCCAGCAGCTTTGGACAGGCGGCCGGGGAGCTGTTTTTT. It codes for CASSFGQAAGELFF.

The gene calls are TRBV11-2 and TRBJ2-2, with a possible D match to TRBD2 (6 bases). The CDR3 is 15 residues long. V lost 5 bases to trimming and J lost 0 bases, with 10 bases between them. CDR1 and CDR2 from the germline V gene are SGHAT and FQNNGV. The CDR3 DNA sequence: TGTGCCAGCAGCCTCCTAGCGACGAACACCGGGGAGCTGTTTTTT. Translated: CASSLLATNTGELFF. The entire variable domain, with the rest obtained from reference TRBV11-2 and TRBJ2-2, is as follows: EAGVAQSPRYKIIEKRQSVAFWCNPISGHATLYWYQQILGQGPKLLIQFQNNGVVDDSQLPKDRFSAERLKGVDSTLKIQPAKLEDSAVYLCASSLLATNTGELFFGEGSRLTVL.

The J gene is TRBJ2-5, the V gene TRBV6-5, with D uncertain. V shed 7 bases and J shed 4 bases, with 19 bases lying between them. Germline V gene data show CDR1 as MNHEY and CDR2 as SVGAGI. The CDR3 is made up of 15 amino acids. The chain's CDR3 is CASTSPSGSGETQYF. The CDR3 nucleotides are TGTGCCAGCACCAGTCCATCGGGTTCTGGAGAGACCCAGTACTTC.

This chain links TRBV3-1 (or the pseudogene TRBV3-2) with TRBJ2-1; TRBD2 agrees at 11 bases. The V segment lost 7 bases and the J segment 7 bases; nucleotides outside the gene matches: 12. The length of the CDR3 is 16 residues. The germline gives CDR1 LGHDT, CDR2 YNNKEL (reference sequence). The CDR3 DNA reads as TGTGCCAGCACCCTCGGCCTCCTAGCGGGGGGTAATGAGCAGTTCTTC. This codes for CASTLGLLAGGNEQFF.

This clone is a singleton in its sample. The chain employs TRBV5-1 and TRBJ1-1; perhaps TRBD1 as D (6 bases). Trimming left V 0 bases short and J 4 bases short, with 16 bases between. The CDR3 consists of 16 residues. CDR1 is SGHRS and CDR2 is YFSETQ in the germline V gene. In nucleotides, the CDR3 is TGCGCCAGCAGCTTGGCCGGGACAACCTACCCCACTGAAGCTTTCTTT. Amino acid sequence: CASSLAGTTYPTEAFF. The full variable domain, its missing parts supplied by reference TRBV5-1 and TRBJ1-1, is KAGVTQTPRYLIKTRGQQVTLSCSPISGHRSVSWYQQTPGQGLQFLFEYFSETQRNKGNFPGRFSGRQFSNSRSEMNVSTLELGDSALYLCASSLAGTTYPTEAFFGQGTRLTVV.

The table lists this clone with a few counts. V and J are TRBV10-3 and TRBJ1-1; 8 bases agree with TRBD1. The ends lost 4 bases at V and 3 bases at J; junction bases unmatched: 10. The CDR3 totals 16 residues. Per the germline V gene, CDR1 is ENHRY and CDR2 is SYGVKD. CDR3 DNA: TGTGCCATCAGTGCAAATCCGACAGGGGCGGACACTGAAGCTTTCTTT. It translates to CAISANPTGADTEAFF.

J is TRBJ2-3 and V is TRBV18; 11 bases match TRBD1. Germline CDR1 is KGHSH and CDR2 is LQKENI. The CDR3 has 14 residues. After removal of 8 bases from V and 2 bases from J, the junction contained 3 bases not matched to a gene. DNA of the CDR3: TGTGCCAGCACGGACAGGGGGCTCACAGATACGCAGTATTTT. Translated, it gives CASTDRGLTDTQYF.

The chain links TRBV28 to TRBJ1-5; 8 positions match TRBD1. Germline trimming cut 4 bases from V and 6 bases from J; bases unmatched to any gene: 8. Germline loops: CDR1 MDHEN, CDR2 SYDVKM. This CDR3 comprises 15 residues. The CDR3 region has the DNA TGTGCCAGCAGTTCGACCCAGGGGGCTGGTCAGCCCCAGCATTTT. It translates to CASSSTQGAGQPQHF.

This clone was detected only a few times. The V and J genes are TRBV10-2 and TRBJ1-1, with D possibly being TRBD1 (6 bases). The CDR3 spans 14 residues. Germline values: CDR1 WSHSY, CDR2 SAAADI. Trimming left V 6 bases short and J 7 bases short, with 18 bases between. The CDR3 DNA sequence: TGCGCCAGCAGGTACGTCCCGAAGGACAGTGAAGCTTTCTTT. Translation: CASRYVPKDSEAFF.

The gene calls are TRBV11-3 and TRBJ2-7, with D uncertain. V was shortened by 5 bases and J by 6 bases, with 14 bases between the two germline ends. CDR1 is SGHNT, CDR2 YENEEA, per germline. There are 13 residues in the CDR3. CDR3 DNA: TGTGCCAGCAGCCTTGGAGTTGGGTCCGAGCAGTACTTC. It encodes CASSLGVGSEQYF.